The clone carrying this T cell receptor beta chain was seen more than once but under ten times. V lost 0 bases and J lost 5, with 13 bases in between. CDR1 is MGHRA and CDR2 is YSYEKL in the germline V gene. The CDR3 is made up of 15 amino acids. The data belong to a study of type 1 regulatory T cells. Study context: This in vitro CD4 product, T-allo10, is enriched for Tr1 cells and alloantigen-specific.

MiXCR was run by TCRdb on the reads, yielding one entry per CDR3 protein. The sample holds approximately 97,000 distinct CDR3 sequences, roughly 28% seen once. The chain has TRBV4-1 and TRBJ1-1; D gene unclear. The receptor was derived from a human donor in good health. The sample was CD4+ T cells, either the whole sample or a sorted fraction (not recorded which). The CDR3 bases are TGCGCCAGCAGCCAAGATGTCGTTGCGGGGACTGAAGCTTTCTTT. This codes for CASSQDVVAGTEAFF.